These 23 T cell receptor beta chains originate from one sample sequenced in a study of liver allograft versus peripheral blood T cells. Study-level background: Recipients' peripheral blood served as the comparator for T cell receptor repertoires in transplanted livers.

TCRdb re-analysed the reads in MiXCR, keeping a single row per CDR3 protein. The sample records some 6,300 distinct CDR3 sequences, approximately 16% being singletons. These receptor sequences come from a human patient who had a liver transplant. Some T cells here may be from the graft donor.

This clonotype was recorded many times. The gene calls are TRBV27 and TRBJ2-7; perhaps TRBD1 as D (6 bases). Germline V gene sequence: CDR1 MNHEY, CDR2 SMNVEV (reference sequence). There are 13 residues in the CDR3. Trimming shortened V by 8 bases and J by 4 bases, and 15 bases separated the two germline ends. CDR3 protein: CASSLNREYEQYF. CDR3 coding DNA: TGTGCCAGCTCTTTAAACAGGGAGTACGAGCAGTACTTC.

This clonotype was counted ten times or more. The rearrangement uses TRBV18 and TRBJ1-2; 8 bases are a match to TRBD1. With 3 bases clipped from V and 4 bases from J, the junction kept 13 bases outside the gene matches. CDR1 and CDR2 (germline): KGHSH, LQKENI. The CDR3 consists of 17 residues. Here the CDR3 reads CASSPGDRPDRSYGYTF. DNA for the CDR3: TGTGCCAGCTCACCGGGGGACAGGCCAGATAGGAGCTATGGCTACACCTTC.

This clonotype was seen repeatedly, ten times or more. This chain uses TRBV6-6 with TRBJ2-7, with 10 bases that match TRBD1. V trimming: 10 bases; J trimming: 1 base; junction bases outside the gene matches: 19. Germline V gene data show CDR1 as MNHNY and CDR2 as SVGAGI (reference sequence). The CDR3 loop spans 18 amino acids. As DNA, the CDR3 is TGTGCCACCTCTTGGACAGGGGGGATGAAGGAACTATCCTACGAGCAGTACTTC. Translated: CATSWTGGMKELSYEQYF.

This clonotype appeared many times. The gene calls are TRBV10-3 and TRBJ2-1; a weak D match, TRBD2 (5 bases). The CDR3 is 12 amino acids. The germline V gene has CDR1 ENHRY and CDR2 SYGVKD. Trimming stripped 10 bases from V and 6 bases from J, with 13 bases between. This CDR3 reads CATEGSGNEQFF. CDR3 DNA sequence: TGTGCCACCGAGGGCTCTGGCAATGAGCAGTTCTTC.

The chain recombines TRBV6-6 with TRBJ1-1; TRBD1 aligns across 8 bases. The CDR3 contains 14 residues. Germline lookup yields CDR1 MNHNY and CDR2 SVGAGI (reference sequence). Trimming took 10 bases from V and 2 from J; bases not matched to a gene: 9. The CDR3 reads CATRTGIGNTEAFF. As DNA, the CDR3 is TGTGCCACTCGGACAGGGATCGGAAACACTGAAGCTTTCTTT.

On this clonotype itself: The likely explanation is a read error, given a far larger clone one base away. V usage is TRBV5-4 and J usage is TRBJ2-1; 8 bases fit TRBD2. Trimming removed 3 bases from V and 5 bases from J; junction bases left unmatched: 10. The CDR3 extends over 16 amino acids. Germline V gene sequence: CDR1 SGHNT, CDR2 YYREEE (reference sequence). The DNA of the CDR3 is TGTGCCAGCAGCTCCGAGAAGCGGGAGACCAACAATGAGCAGTTCTTC. Translated, it gives CASSSEKRETNNEQFF.

The chain uses TRBV30 and TRBJ1-2, with TRBD1 identical over 8 bases. J was trimmed by 5 bases and V by 3 bases; bases with no gene match: 5. This CDR3 is built from 13 residues. The V gene's germline CDR1 is GTSNPN and CDR2 SVGIG (reference sequence). The DNA for the CDR3 is TGTGCCTGGAGGGACAGGGCGTCGTATGGCTACACCTTC. This translates into CAWRDRASYGYTF.

This clonotype was counted many times. The V call is TRBV5-4, the J call TRBJ2-7; D is uncertain. This CDR3 spans 14 amino acids. Trimming shortened V by 0 bases and J by 0 bases, and 7 bases separated the two germline ends. Germline values: CDR1 SGHNT, CDR2 YYREEE (reference sequence). In DNA form, the CDR3 reads TGTGCCAGCAGCTTGGGGCACTCCTCCTACGAGCAGTACTTC. This gives the protein CASSLGHSSYEQYF.

On this clonotype: Given a much more abundant clone one base away, this may be a read error. CDR3 protein: CAGSVAWGDSYNEQFF. The CDR3 nucleotides are TGTGCCGGCAGCGTAGCTTGGGGCGACTCCTACAATGAGCAGTTCTTC. The chain couples TRBV9 to TRBJ2-1; D may be TRBD1 (5 bases). The germline gives CDR1 SGDLS, CDR2 YYNGEE. This CDR3 region has 16 residues.

The gene calls are TRBV7-9 and TRBJ1-2; 9 bases agree with TRBD1. Germline V gene data show CDR1 as SEHNR and CDR2 as FQNEAQ (reference sequence). Trimming took 0 bases from V and 4 from J; bases not matched to a gene: 3. The CDR3 sequence is 15 residues long. DNA for the CDR3: TGTGCCAGCAGCTTAGCACCGGGACAGGGCTATGGCTACACCTTC. Its translation is CASSLAPGQGYGYTF.

In this sample, this clonotype turned up many times. The junction departs from germline at one end; a sequencing error may be responsible. This rearrangement joins TRBV6-6 to TRBJ2-1; D is uncertain. Germline V gene lookup returns CDR1 MNHNY and CDR2 SVGAGI (reference sequence). CDR3 length: 14 residues. The CDR3 here is CAISESDGIDEQFF. The CDR3 nucleotides read TGTGCCATCAGTGAGTCGGATGGGATTGATGAGCAGTTCTTC.

The genes are TRBV30 and TRBJ1-1; weak D call: TRBD1 (5 bases). The germline CDR1 and CDR2 sequences are GTSNPN and SVGIG (reference sequence). Trimming left V 3 bases short and J 6 bases short, with 14 bases between. The CDR3 contains 13 residues. CDR3 coding DNA: TGTGCCTGGAGCCTGGGGGTTCGGGCTGAAGCTTTCTTT. It translates to CAWSLGVRAEAFF.

This clonotype was seen more than once but under ten times. This rearrangement joins TRBV12-3 or TRBV12-4 to TRBJ2-1; 8 bases align to TRBD2. The CDR3 covers 15 residues. The J segment lost 8 bases and the V segment lost 6 bases, leaving 12 bases of the junction unmatched. The CDR3 coding sequence is TGTGCCAGCAGCCTAGATTTGCGGGGGGCTGATGAGCAGTTCTTC. Its translation is CASSLDLRGADEQFF.

This clonotype is labeled medium-sized (0.01 to 0.1%). The chain recombines TRBV30 with TRBJ2-6, with a weak D call TRBD1 (6 bases). The V gene lost 3 bases and the J gene lost 0 bases, with 15 bases spanning the gap. The CDR3 loop spans 17 amino acids. CDR1 is GTSNPN and CDR2 is SVGIG in the germline V gene (reference sequence). The CDR3 DNA sequence: TGTGCCTGGAGGGGCAGGGGTTTTTCCTCTGGGGCCAACGTCCTGACTTTC. Protein product: CAWRGRGFSSGANVLTF.

At least ten counts were recorded for this clonotype. The V and J genes are TRBV5-4 and TRBJ1-1; D remains unclear. Trimming took 0 bases from V and 1 from J, leaving 7 bases between them. Germline-derived CDR1 and CDR2 are SGHNT and YYREEE (reference sequence). CDR3 length: 14 residues. The CDR3 sequence is CASSLGSGNTEAFF. DNA for the CDR3: TGTGCCAGCAGCTTGGGTAGTGGGAACACTGAAGCTTTCTTT.

This clonotype was seen at least ten times. The chain carries TRBV7-9 and TRBJ2-2, with D perhaps TRBD1 (5 bases). The V and J ends lost 0 bases and 6 bases respectively, with 17 bases between them. Germline lookup yields CDR1 SEHNR and CDR2 FQNEAQ (reference sequence). CDR3 length: 17 residues. Written as DNA, the CDR3 is TGTGCCAGCAGCTTAGCTCCTAGGGGTGGGTTCGCCGGGGAGCTGTTTTTT. It specifies CASSLAPRGGFAGELFF.

By proportion, this clonotype is medium-sized. V usage is TRBV6-6 and J usage is TRBJ2-7; the D is unclear. Between the trimmed V and J ends, which lost 4 bases and 4 bases, there was a span of 20 bases. This CDR3 region has 16 residues. From germline, CDR1 is MNHNY and CDR2 SVGAGI (reference sequence). This CDR3 reads CASSSRHWQERYEQYF. CDR3 DNA: TGTGCCAGCAGTTCGCGACACTGGCAGGAGCGTTACGAGCAGTACTTC.

The chain employs TRBV19 and TRBJ2-7; 12 bases map to TRBD1. Per germline, CDR1 LNHDA and CDR2 SQIVND (reference sequence). V was clipped by 6 bases and J by 4 bases; unmatched bases: 4. CDR3 length: 14 amino acids. CDR3 amino acids: CASRLGQGAYEQYF. CDR3 sequence (DNA): TGTGCCAGTAGACTGGGACAGGGGGCTTACGAGCAGTACTTC.

By proportion, this clonotype is medium-sized (0.01 to 0.1%). This chain joins TRBV19 and TRBJ2-6; possible D gene TRBD2, 5 bases. V was clipped by 10 bases and J by 2 bases, with 9 bases between them. Germline V gene data show CDR1 as LNHDA and CDR2 as SQIVND (reference sequence). The CDR3 loop spans 13 amino acids. CDR3 protein: CATEGTGANVLTF. CDR3 coding DNA: TGTGCCACCGAGGGAACTGGGGCCAACGTCCTGACTTTC. Full variable domain (outside the CDR3, taken from reference TRBV19 and TRBJ2-6): DGGITQSPKYLFRKEGQNVTLSCEQNLNHDAMYWYRQDPGQGLRLIYYSQIVNDFQKGDIAEGYSVSREKKESFPLTVTSAQKNPTAFYLCATEGTGANVLTFGAGSRLTVL.

To note about this clonotype: A clone one base away is much larger, so this may be a read error. The rearrangement links TRBV6-5 to TRBJ2-5; D is unclear. Trimming stripped 3 bases from V and 0 bases from J, with 5 bases between. Germline lookup yields CDR1 MNHEY and CDR2 SVGAGI. The CDR3 extends over 13 amino acids. The chain's CDR3 is CASSYVNQETQYF. The DNA of the CDR3 is TGTGCCAGCAGTTATGTCAACCAAGAGACCCAGTACTTC.

This clonotype was observed many times. The J gene is TRBJ2-5, the V gene TRBV7-9; maybe TRBD2 (5 bases). The V and J ends lost 5 bases and 3 bases respectively, with 19 bases between them. CDR1 is SEHNR, CDR2 FQNEAQ, per germline (reference sequence). This CDR3 spans 16 amino acids. The CDR3 protein is CASSPPRDTPKETQYF. The CDR3 DNA reads as TGTGCCAGCAGCCCCCCCCGGGATACACCGAAAGAGACCCAGTACTTC.

At least ten counts were recorded for this clonotype. V usage is TRBV7-9 and J usage is TRBJ2-1, with TRBD2 identical over 13 bases. Germline V lookup: CDR1 SEHNR, CDR2 FQNEAQ (reference sequence). V lost 3 bases and J lost 5; bases outside the gene matches: 1. The CDR3 is 15 residues long. CDR3 in DNA: TGTGCCAGCAGCTTCGGGACTAGCGGGAACAATGAGCAGTTCTTC. As protein: CASSFGTSGNNEQFF.

Comment on this clonotype: Sequence at one end of the junction differs from germline and may be a read error. The chain is built from TRBV5-6 and TRBJ2-7; tentative D call: TRBD2 (6 bases). The germline V gene has CDR1 SGHDT and CDR2 YYEEEE. The CDR3 totals 13 residues. For the CDR3, the DNA is TGTGCCAGCAGCTTAACTGGGGGGTACGATCAGTACTTC. Protein: CASSLTGGYDQYF.